This T cell receptor beta chain was observed in a study of post-analysis software for immune sequencing data. Points from the study as a whole: There were about 5 TRBV segments more frequent in patients than controls, and TRBV5-6, TRBV5-1 and TRBV20-1 were among them. With F measure, samples from one preparation batch clustered together strongly.

Per germline, CDR1 SQVTM and CDR2 ANQGSEA. The length of the CDR3 is 13 residues. V was pared by 4 bases and J by 5 bases, with 7 bases of the junction left unmatched. Unique-molecular-identifier-tagged TCR beta cDNA libraries were used. Around 500,000 cDNA molecules were obtained from around 1 to 9.1 million T cells. TCRdb fed the PCR reads into MiXCR, producing one record per CDR3 protein. The sample yields fewer than 850,000 distinct CDR3 sequences, roughly 29% seen once. Details on this clonotype: Its matching antigen is unknown.

This sequence was found in a girl aged 10-17 years with multiple sclerosis. The sample comprised blood. The chain has TRBV29-1 and TRBJ2-5; 7 bases are a match to TRBD1. The CDR3 DNA is TGCAGCGTTGTTGGGTTCAGGGGGGAGACCCAGTACTTC. It encodes CSVVGFRGETQYF.